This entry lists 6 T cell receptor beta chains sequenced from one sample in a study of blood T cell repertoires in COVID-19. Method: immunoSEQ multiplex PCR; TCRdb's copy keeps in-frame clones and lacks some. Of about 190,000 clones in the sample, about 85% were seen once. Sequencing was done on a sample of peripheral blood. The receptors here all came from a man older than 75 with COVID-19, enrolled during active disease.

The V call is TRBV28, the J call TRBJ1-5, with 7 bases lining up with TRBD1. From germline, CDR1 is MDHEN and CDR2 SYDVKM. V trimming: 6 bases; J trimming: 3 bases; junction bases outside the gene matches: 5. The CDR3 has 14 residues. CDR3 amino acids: CASRNTGANQPQHF. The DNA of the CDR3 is TGTGCCAGCAGAAACACAGGGGCCAATCAGCCCCAGCATTTT.

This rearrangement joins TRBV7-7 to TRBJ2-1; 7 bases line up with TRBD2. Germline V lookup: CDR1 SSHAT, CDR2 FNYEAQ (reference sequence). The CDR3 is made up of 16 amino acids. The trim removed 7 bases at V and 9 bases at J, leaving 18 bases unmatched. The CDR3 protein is CASNSTPGLRTTEQFF. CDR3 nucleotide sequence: TGTGCCAGCAACTCCACCCCGGGACTAAGAACCACTGAGCAGTTCTTC.

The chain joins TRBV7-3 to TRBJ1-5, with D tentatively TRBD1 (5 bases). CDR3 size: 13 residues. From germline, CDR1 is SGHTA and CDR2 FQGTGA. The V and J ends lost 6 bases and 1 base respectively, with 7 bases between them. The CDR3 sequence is CASSRGSNQPQHF. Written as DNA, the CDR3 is TGTGCCAGCAGTCGGGGGAGCAATCAGCCCCAGCATTTT. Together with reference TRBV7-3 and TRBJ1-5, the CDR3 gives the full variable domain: GAGVSQTPSNKVTEKGKYVELRCDPISGHTALYWYRQSLGQGPEFLIYFQGTGAADDSGLPNDRFFAVRPEGSVSTLKIQRTERGDSAVYLCASSRGSNQPQHFGDGTRLSIL.

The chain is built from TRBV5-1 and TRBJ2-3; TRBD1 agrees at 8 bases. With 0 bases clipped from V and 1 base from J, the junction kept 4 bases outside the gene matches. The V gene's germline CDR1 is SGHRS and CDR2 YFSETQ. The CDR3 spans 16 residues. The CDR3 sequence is CASSLGGQGGTDTQYF. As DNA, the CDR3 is TGCGCCAGCAGCTTGGGAGGACAGGGAGGCACAGATACGCAGTATTTT. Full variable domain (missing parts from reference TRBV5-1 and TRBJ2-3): KAGVTQTPRYLIKTRGQQVTLSCSPISGHRSVSWYQQTPGQGLQFLFEYFSETQRNKGNFPGRFSGRQFSNSRSEMNVSTLELGDSALYLCASSLGGQGGTDTQYFGPGTRLTVL.

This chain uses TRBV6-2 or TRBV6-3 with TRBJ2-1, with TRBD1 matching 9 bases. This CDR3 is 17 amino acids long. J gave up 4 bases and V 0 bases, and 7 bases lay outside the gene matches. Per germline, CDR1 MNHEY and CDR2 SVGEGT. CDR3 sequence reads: CASSYSPRDRAYNEQFF. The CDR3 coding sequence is TGTGCCAGCAGTTACTCGCCCCGGGACAGGGCTTACAATGAGCAGTTCTTC.

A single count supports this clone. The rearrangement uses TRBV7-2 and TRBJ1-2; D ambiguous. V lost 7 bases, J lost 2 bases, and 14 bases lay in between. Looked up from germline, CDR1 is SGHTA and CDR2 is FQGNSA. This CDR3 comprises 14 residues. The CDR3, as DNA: TGTGCCAGCACCTCTCGGTCGGGAAACTATGGCTACACCTTC. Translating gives CASTSRSGNYGYTF.